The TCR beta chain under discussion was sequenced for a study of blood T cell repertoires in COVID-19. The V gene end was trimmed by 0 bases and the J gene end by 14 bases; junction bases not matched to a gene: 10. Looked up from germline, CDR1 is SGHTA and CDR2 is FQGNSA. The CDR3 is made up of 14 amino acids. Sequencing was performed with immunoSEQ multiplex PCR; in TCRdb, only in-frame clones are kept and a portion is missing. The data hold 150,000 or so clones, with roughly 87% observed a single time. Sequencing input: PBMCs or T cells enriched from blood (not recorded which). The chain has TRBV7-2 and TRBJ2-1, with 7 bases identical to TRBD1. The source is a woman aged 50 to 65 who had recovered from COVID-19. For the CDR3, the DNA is TGTGCCAGCAGCTTAGCTATACAGGGGATTGTGGAGTTCTTC. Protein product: CASSLAIQGIVEFF.